A selection of T cell receptor beta chains follows, all from one sample in a study of T cell repertoires in cytomegalovirus infection. MiXCR, applied by TCRdb to the reads, yields one record per CDR3 protein. The sample consists of fewer than 550,000 distinct CDR3 sequences, approximately 31% of them appearing once. The sample comprised PBMCs. These receptors came from a human donor in good health (CMV status not recorded). Some clones in this sample may be carry-over from other donors' samples. CDR3s include the opening cysteine and the closing phenylalanine or tryptophan. A D gene is named only where the DNA matches it firmly. Clone size is shown for a subset of rows, as once, few, many or a class of expanded clone.

V: TRBV12-3/TRBV12-4; J: TRBJ2-1; size: few; D: .; CDR3: CASSLLGGEGNEQFF; DNA: TGTGCCAGCAGTTTATTGGGGGGCGAGGGGAATGAGCAGTTCTTC
V: TRBV7-9; J: TRBJ1-5; size: .; D: .; CDR3: CASSFSGDRDQPQHF; DNA: TGTGCCAGCAGCTTTTCAGGGGACCGAGATCAGCCCCAGCATTTT
V: TRBV6-5; J: TRBJ1-5; size: once; D: .; CDR3: CASMYTYSNQPQHF; DNA: TGTGCCAGCATGTACACTTATAGCAATCAGCCCCAGCATTTT
V: TRBV7-9; J: TRBJ1-2; size: .; D: .; CDR3: CASSHGGYGYTF; DNA: TGTGCCAGCAGCCACGGGGGGTATGGCTACACCTTC
V: TRBV7-8; J: TRBJ2-7; size: many; D: .; CDR3: CASSLAEGTEQYF; DNA: TGTGCCAGCAGCTTAGCGGAAGGGACCGAGCAGTACTTC
V: TRBV7-9; J: TRBJ2-5; size: many; D: .; CDR3: CASSSPNRDGQETQYF; DNA: TGTGCCAGCAGCTCCCCCAACCGGGACGGCCAAGAGACCCAGTACTTC
V: TRBV19; J: TRBJ1-1; size: few; D: .; CDR3: CASSDNMNTEAFF; DNA: TGTGCCAGTAGCGATAACATGAACACTGAAGCTTTCTTT
V: TRBV11-2; J: TRBJ1-6; size: few; D: .; CDR3: CASSLEPGVGSPLHF; DNA: TGTGCCAGCAGCTTAGAACCCGGGGTGGGTTCACCCCTCCACTTT
V: TRBV5-5; J: TRBJ2-2; size: .; D: .; CDR3: CASSDGPYTGELFF; DNA: TGTGCCAGCAGCGACGGACCGTACACCGGGGAGCTGTTTTTT
V: TRBV7-2; J: TRBJ2-5; size: many; D: TRBD2; CDR3: CASSTQAGVGGETQYF; DNA: TGTGCCAGCAGCACTCAAGCGGGGGTTGGGGGAGAGACCCAGTACTTC